The rows below give T cell receptor beta chains drawn from one sample of a study of blood T cell repertoires in COVID-19. Here immunoSEQ multiplex PCR was the method, and the copy in TCRdb shows in-frame clones only, minus some. Counted here are about 160,000 clones, roughly 84% occurring once; the ten biggest clones make up over 12%. The source material was peripheral blood. These receptor sequences come from a man aged 18 to 30 with active or convalescent COVID-19. Both conserved end residues are part of each CDR3. The D gene is left open where the match is weak. Not all rows give a size; the values are once, few, many and, for expanded clones, a class.

v_gene	d_gene	j_gene	abundance	CDR3aa	CDR3nt
TRBV24-1	NA	TRBJ2-3	few	CATSDLGTGSLSEGTDTQYF	TGTGCCACCAGTGATTTGGGTACAGGGTCGCTTTCTGAGGGCACAGATACGCAGTATTTT
TRBV6-6	TRBD1	TRBJ1-5	NA	CASRILQGNQPQHF	TGTGCCAGCAGAATTTTACAGGGGAATCAGCCCCAGCATTTT
TRBV7-9	NA	TRBJ2-3	NA	CASSRDTLTQYF	TGTGCCAGCAGCCGAGACACGCTTACGCAGTATTTT
TRBV3-1/TRBV3-2	TRBD1	TRBJ1-2	NA	CASSQGTGSYGYTF	TGTGCCAGCAGCCAGGGGACAGGGTCCTATGGCTACACCTTC
TRBV9	TRBD2	TRBJ2-1	NA	CASSVSGGPNEQFF	TGTGCCAGCAGCGTTAGCGGGGGCCCGAATGAGCAGTTCTTC
TRBV5-1	NA	TRBJ1-6	NA	CASRVSGDSPLHF	TGCGCCAGCAGAGTCAGCGGCGACTCACCCCTCCACTTT
TRBV4-3	TRBD1	TRBJ2-2	NA	CASSPYAQDRVTGELFF	TGCGCCAGCAGCCCGTATGCTCAGGACAGGGTAACCGGGGAGCTGTTTTTT
TRBV7-2	NA	TRBJ1-4	NA	CASSLASQGFNEKLFF	TGTGCCAGCAGCTTAGCGTCGCAGGGTTTTAATGAAAAACTGTTTTTT
TRBV28	TRBD1	TRBJ2-2	NA	CASSLQTGGSTGELFF	TGTGCCAGCAGTCTTCAGACAGGGGGCAGCACCGGGGAGCTGTTTTTT
TRBV29-1	TRBD1	TRBJ1-1	few	CSVAGTGVNTEAFF	TGCAGCGTGGCTGGGACAGGCGTGAACACTGAAGCTTTCTTT
TRBV6-1	NA	TRBJ2-5	NA	CASSELWALQETQYF	TGTGCCAGCAGTGAACTCTGGGCCCTACAAGAGACCCAGTACTTC
TRBV4-1	NA	TRBJ2-7	NA	CASSQGRRSYEQYF	TGCGCCAGCAGCCAAGGGAGACGGAGCTACGAGCAGTACTTC
TRBV24-1	TRBD2	TRBJ2-2	NA	CATSGRQASGTWGTGELFF	TGTGCCACCAGTGGTCGTCAGGCTAGCGGGACCTGGGGTACCGGGGAGCTGTTTTTT
TRBV21-1	NA	TRBJ1-5	NA	CASTRGGRNQPQHF	TGTGCCAGCACCCGGGGGGGTCGCAATCAGCCCCAGCATTTT
TRBV9	NA	TRBJ2-7	NA	CASSAAGGGGTYEQYF	TGTGCCAGCAGCGCTGCTGGTGGGGGCGGTACCTACGAGCAGTACTTC
TRBV4-1	TRBD1	TRBJ2-7	once	CASSQDGTGRIYEQYF	TGCGCCAGCAGCCAAGACGGGACAGGGAGAATCTACGAGCAGTACTTC
TRBV28	TRBD2	TRBJ2-7	NA	CASSFSGSPGEQYF	TGTGCCAGCAGTTTTAGCGGGAGTCCCGGCGAGCAGTACTTC
TRBV5-1	NA	TRBJ2-7	NA	CASSLGTYEQYF	TGCGCCAGCAGCTTGGGTACCTACGAGCAGTACTTC
TRBV29-1	NA	TRBJ2-5	few	CSVGARGETQYF	TGCAGCGTTGGGGCCCGTGGAGAGACCCAGTACTTC
TRBV5-4	NA	TRBJ2-7	once	CASSLGAGVNYEQYF	TGTGCCAGCAGCTTGGGGGCAGGGGTGAACTACGAGCAGTACTTC
TRBV19	TRBD1	TRBJ1-1	once	CASSPLTRGDTEAFF	TGTGCCAGTAGTCCCCTCACCAGGGGGGACACTGAAGCTTTCTTT
TRBV19	TRBD2	TRBJ2-5	few	CASSTPALAGGETQYF	TGTGCCAGTAGTACCCCCGCACTAGCGGGAGGGGAGACCCAGTACTTC
TRBV27	NA	TRBJ2-3	NA	CASSLWPRAGDEDTQYF	TGTGCCAGCAGTTTATGGCCCAGGGCAGGGGATGAGGATACGCAGTATTTT
TRBV6-9	NA	TRBJ2-2	NA	CASLGLTLGAGELFF	TGTGCCAGTTTGGGACTCACACTGGGGGCCGGGGAGCTGTTTTTT
TRBV5-1	NA	TRBJ1-2	once	CASSLGDNGGYTF	TGCGCCAGCAGCTTGGGGGACAACGGGGGCTACACCTTC
TRBV14	NA	TRBJ2-7	NA	CASSQSYSPYEQYF	TGTGCCAGCAGCCAAAGCTACAGCCCCTACGAGCAGTACTTC
TRBV2	NA	TRBJ1-2	NA	CASSVTISGNYGYTF	TGTGCCAGCAGTGTCACGATATCGGGGAACTATGGCTACACCTTC
TRBV29-1	NA	TRBJ2-2	NA	CSVEGTHANTGELFF	TGCAGCGTTGAGGGGACTCACGCGAACACCGGGGAGCTGTTTTTT
TRBV5-4	NA	TRBJ1-1	NA	CASSHGLAGAEAFF	TGTGCCAGCAGCCATGGGTTAGCGGGGGCTGAAGCTTTCTTT
TRBV24-1	TRBD1	TRBJ2-7	NA	CATSDDGQGYYEQYF	TGTGCCACCAGTGACGATGGACAGGGCTACTACGAGCAGTACTTC
TRBV5-8	TRBD1	TRBJ1-6	once	CASSSAGGYNSPLHF	TGTGCCAGCAGCTCCGCAGGGGGCTATAATTCACCCCTCCACTTT
TRBV24-1	TRBD1	TRBJ1-5	NA	CATSDSDRGNQPQHF	TGTGCCACCAGTGATTCGGACAGGGGGAATCAGCCCCAGCATTTT
TRBV5-1	TRBD1	TRBJ1-6	NA	CASSLRGQNNSPLHF	TGCGCCAGCAGCTTGCGGGGACAGAATAATTCACCCCTCCACTTT
TRBV6-1	NA	TRBJ2-2	NA	CASSEPGLGGFTGELFF	TGTGCCAGCAGTGAACCCGGACTAGGGGGATTCACCGGGGAGCTGTTTTTT
TRBV19	TRBD2	TRBJ2-5	NA	CASSSRTSGQETQYF	TGTGCCAGTAGTTCTCGGACTAGCGGGCAAGAGACCCAGTACTTC
TRBV5-1	TRBD1	TRBJ1-4	NA	CASSLDRGPEKLFF	TGCGCCAGCAGCCTAGACAGGGGGCCTGAAAAACTGTTTTTT
TRBV29-1	TRBD1	TRBJ1-2	NA	CSTETGIGGYTF	TGCAGCACTGAGACAGGGATCGGCGGCTACACCTTC
TRBV15	NA	TRBJ1-6	NA	CATSRDYGRASSPLHF	TGTGCCACCAGCAGAGATTACGGTCGCGCGAGCTCACCCCTCCACTTT
TRBV25-1	TRBD2	TRBJ2-1	NA	CASSDAGTSGNNEQFF	TGTGCCAGCAGTGACGCCGGGACTAGCGGGAACAATGAGCAGTTCTTC
TRBV2	TRBD1	TRBJ1-2	NA	CASKGDSENYGYTF	TGTGCCAGCAAGGGGGACAGCGAGAACTATGGCTACACCTTC
TRBV18	TRBD1	TRBJ1-1	NA	CASSRGLYEAFF	TGTGCCAGCTCAAGGGGGCTATATGAAGCTTTCTTT
TRBV7-8	TRBD2	TRBJ2-1	NA	CASSLERGDNEQFF	TGTGCCAGCAGCTTAGAGCGGGGCGACAATGAGCAGTTCTTC
TRBV7-8	NA	TRBJ1-3	NA	CASSLRVISGNTIYF	TGTGCCAGCAGCTTACGAGTCATCTCTGGAAACACCATATATTTT
TRBV11-2	NA	TRBJ2-3	NA	CASSLVHGSRASTDTQYF	TGTGCCAGCAGCTTAGTACACGGGAGTAGGGCTAGCACAGATACGCAGTATTTT
TRBV19	TRBD1	TRBJ2-7	few	CASSSRQGAHEQYF	TGTGCCAGTAGTAGTCGGCAGGGGGCCCACGAGCAGTACTTC
TRBV27	NA	TRBJ2-3	NA	CASSWYRTDTQYF	TGTGCCAGCAGTTGGTACAGGACAGATACGCAGTATTTT
TRBV5-1	TRBD1	TRBJ1-2	NA	CASSLGVGDRDPGYTF	TGCGCCAGCAGCTTGGGGGTCGGGGACAGGGATCCCGGCTACACCTTC
TRBV4-2	TRBD1	TRBJ1-6	once	CASSQGDRGRYSPLHF	TGTGCCAGCAGCCAAGGGGACAGGGGAAGATATTCACCCCTCCACTTT